This TCR beta chain was identified in a study of T cell responses to AZD1222 COVID-19 vaccine. Sequenced by immunoSEQ multiplex PCR; TCRdb stores in-frame clones only, minus some. Of 95,000 to 150,000 clones in the sample, over 75% were seen once. Per the germline V gene, CDR1 is KGHDR and CDR2 is SFDVKD. This CDR3 has 14 amino acids. V lost 9 bases and J lost 3, with 14 bases in between. This chain uses TRBV24-1 with TRBJ1-5; a weak D match, TRBD1 (6 bases). This TCR was recovered from an adult in good health. The input for sequencing was peripheral blood, taken on day 0 of AZD1222 vaccination. The CDR3 loop is CATEGGGFNQPQHF. The CDR3 bases are TGTGCCACCGAGGGGGGGGGCTTCAATCAGCCCCAGCATTTT.